The 22 T cell receptor beta chains in this list originate from one sample, sequenced in a study of identical twins. TCRdb re-called the 5' RACE reads with MiXCR, one entry per CDR3 protein. This sample has roughly 1.6 million distinct CDR3 sequences, with under 35% found just once. Sequencing input: cord blood. These receptors were obtained from a newborn girl in good health.

CDR3 bases: TGTGCCAGCAGTGATTCCTCGACAGGGGCCAAAAACATTCAGTACTTC. Encoded protein: CASSDSSTGAKNIQYF. The V call is TRBV25-1, the J call TRBJ2-4, with 7 bases aligning to TRBD1. The CDR3 is made up of 16 amino acids. From germline, CDR1 is MGHDK and CDR2 SYGVNS. Trimming removed 3 bases from V and 1 base from J; junction bases left unmatched: 6.

V usage is TRBV11-1 and J usage is TRBJ2-1; unclear D gene. In germline, CDR1 is SGHAT, CDR2 FQDESV (reference sequence). Trimming shortened V by 3 bases and J by 8 bases, and 5 bases separated the two germline ends. The CDR3 length is 11 residues. As DNA, the CDR3 is TGTGCCAGCAGCTTCAAGCATGAGCAGTTCTTC. This encodes CASSFKHEQFF.

As to this clonotype: A much larger clone differs by one base, so this may be a read error. The V gene is TRBV7-2, the J gene TRBJ2-3, with D unclear. The germline V and J ends were trimmed by 3 bases and 2 bases, with 12 bases remaining between them. CDR3 length equals 15 residues. Germline assignment: CDR1 SGHTA and CDR2 FQGNSA. In DNA form, the CDR3 reads TGTGCCAGCAGCTTGGGCTCTTTTTTCACAGATACGCAGTATTTT. This encodes CASSLGSFFTDTQYF.

This chain links TRBV20-1 with TRBJ2-5, with TRBD2 matching 10 bases. The CDR3 length is 14 residues. Germline CDR1 reads DFQATT; CDR2 reads SNEGSKA (reference sequence). Germline trimming cut 1 base from V and 5 bases from J; bases unmatched to any gene: 4. The CDR3: CSARASGSGETQYF. In nucleotides, the CDR3 is TGCAGTGCTAGAGCTAGCGGGAGCGGGGAGACCCAGTACTTC.

This chain uses TRBV4-2 with TRBJ2-5; TRBD2 matches at 12 bases. The trim removed 1 base at V and 13 bases at J, leaving 13 bases unmatched. The CDR3 spans 16 residues. Germline V CDR1 and CDR2: LGHNA, YNFKEQ. The CDR3 here is CASSQGLAGGQTERYF. The CDR3 coding sequence is TGTGCCAGCAGCCAAGGTCTAGCGGGGGGGCAGACGGAGCGGTACTTC.

The chain employs TRBV29-1 and TRBJ2-7; 9 bases match TRBD1. This CDR3 region has 13 residues. V gave up 3 bases and J gave up 4 bases; unmatched junction bases: 4. The germline CDR1 and CDR2 sequences are SQVTM and ANQGSEA. CDR3 protein: CSVEIGQGYEQYF. The CDR3 DNA reads as TGCAGCGTTGAGATAGGACAGGGGTACGAGCAGTACTTC.

This clonotype was seen a few times. The chain has TRBV28 and TRBJ2-5, with a tentative D call TRBD2 (5 bases). The V end lost 6 bases, the J end lost 4 bases, and 15 bases lay between the germline ends. Looked up from germline, CDR1 is MDHEN and CDR2 is SYDVKM. The length of the CDR3 is 14 residues. CDR3 residues: CASSFKGLAETQYF. DNA of the CDR3: TGTGCCAGCAGCTTCAAAGGACTGGCAGAGACCCAGTACTTC. Filled out from reference TRBV28 and TRBJ2-5, the complete variable domain reads DVKVTQSSRYLVKRTGEKVFLECVQDMDHENMFWYRQDPGLGLRLIYFSYDVKMKEKGDIPEGYSVSREKKERFSLILESASTNQTSMYLCASSFKGLAETQYFGPGTRLLVL.

V and J are TRBV7-2 and TRBJ1-2; 7 bases map to TRBD1. Trimming at V came to 5 bases and at J to 4 bases, leaving 4 bases not matched to a gene. Per the germline V gene, CDR1 is SGHTA and CDR2 is FQGNSA. This CDR3 has 13 amino acids. CDR3 amino acids: CASSADRSYGYTF. In DNA form, the CDR3 reads TGTGCCAGCAGCGCGGACAGGAGCTATGGCTACACCTTC.

About this clonotype: The junction does not match germline at one end; this may be a read error. The genes are TRBV20-1 and TRBJ2-3; D call uncertain. This CDR3 comprises 13 residues. CDR1 and CDR2 from the germline V gene are DFQATT and SNEGSKA (reference sequence). CDR3 loop: CSARDLSTDTQNF. CDR3 sequence (DNA): TGCAGTGCTAGAGATCTGAGCACAGATACGCAGAATTTT.

This clonotype was recorded at least ten times. The chain is built from TRBV12-3 or TRBV12-4 and TRBJ1-2; 7 nucleotides agree with TRBD1. The V gene end was trimmed by 7 bases and the J gene end by 8 bases; junction bases not matched to a gene: 10. The CDR3 is 13 residues long. The CDR3 region is CASTLGQFLGYTF. CDR3 bases: TGTGCCAGCACCCTGGGACAGTTCTTGGGCTACACCTTC.

This clonotype showed up just a few times. Its ends do not fully match the called genes, so a read error is possible. CDR3 nucleotides: TGCAGTGCCAGAGATTTGCAGGGGGCTGCCGAGCAGTACTTC. Amino acid sequence: CSARDLQGAAEQYF. The chain joins TRBV20-1 to TRBJ2-4, with 8 bases identical to TRBD1. The assigned J gene may be wrong: the sequence end matches TRBJ2-7 better. There are 14 residues in the CDR3. The germline V gene has CDR1 DFQATT and CDR2 SNEGSKA (reference sequence).

This clonotype was recorded many times. The V gene is TRBV12-3 or TRBV12-4, the J gene TRBJ2-5; D may match TRBD1 or TRBD2 (7 bases each). CDR3 length: 13 residues. Trimming pared 7 bases from V and 4 bases from J, leaving 13 bases between. DNA of the CDR3: TGTGCCAGCAAGTCCAGGGGGGGAGAGACCCAGTACTTC. This codes for CASKSRGGETQYF.

The rearrangement uses TRBV2 and TRBJ2-5; TRBD2 aligns across 12 bases. The trim removed 7 bases at V and 11 bases at J, leaving 20 bases unmatched. The germline gives CDR1 SNHLY, CDR2 FYNNEI. The CDR3 spans 17 residues. CDR3 region: CASMGQGLAGGLYEQYF. The CDR3 nucleotides read TGTGCCAGCATGGGACAGGGTCTAGCGGGGGGGCTTTATGAGCAGTACTTC.

This rearrangement joins TRBV2 to TRBJ1-2; no definite D call. Trimming left V 3 bases short and J 4 bases short, with 12 bases between. Germline V gives CDR1 SNHLY, CDR2 FYNNEI. The CDR3 is made up of 14 amino acids. The CDR3 loop reads CASSDTIGRYGYTF. CDR3 nucleotides: TGTGCCAGCAGTGATACGATAGGGCGCTATGGCTACACCTTC.

This clonotype showed up just a few times. This sequence joins TRBV3-1 and TRBJ2-3; possible D gene TRBD2, 6 bases. This CDR3 contains 14 residues. V lost 4 bases and J 6 bases, leaving 14 bases between the germline ends. Germline CDR1 LGHDT, CDR2 YNNKEL (reference sequence). The chain's CDR3 is CASSRSGSGDTQYF. As DNA, the CDR3 is TGTGCCAGCAGCCGATCCGGGAGTGGGGATACGCAGTATTTT.

The V and J genes are TRBV4-1 and TRBJ1-5, with 9 positions matching TRBD1. The CDR3 runs to 19 residues. Germline CDR1 and CDR2: MGHRA and YSYEKL. The trim removed 3 bases at V and 5 bases at J, leaving 17 bases unmatched. CDR3 loop: CASSHRVGQGADIDQPQHF. The CDR3 nucleotides are TGCGCCAGCAGCCATAGGGTGGGACAGGGTGCTGATATTGATCAGCCCCAGCATTTT.

A few counts support this clonotype. This chain joins TRBV28 and TRBJ1-2, with D perhaps TRBD1 (6 bases). Germline V gene data show CDR1 as MDHEN and CDR2 as SYDVKM. V dropped 6 bases and J dropped 4 bases, with 21 bases sitting between them. There are 16 residues in the CDR3. The DNA of the CDR3 is TGTGCCAGCAGGACTCAGGGACAAGCGAGCGGCTATGGCTACACCTTC. Protein product: CASRTQGQASGYGYTF.

This sequence joins TRBV2 and TRBJ2-2; 7 bases match TRBD2. Per germline, CDR1 SNHLY and CDR2 FYNNEI. This CDR3 has 15 residues. V gave up 7 bases and J gave up 4 bases; unmatched junction bases: 9. The CDR3 region is CASTVLASGTGELFF. The CDR3 DNA sequence: TGTGCCAGCACCGTACTAGCGTCGGGCACCGGGGAGCTGTTTTTT.

The genes are TRBV10-3 and TRBJ1-5; D ambiguous. The CDR3 runs to 14 residues. Germline V gene data show CDR1 as ENHRY and CDR2 as SYGVKD. Trimming removed 8 bases at V and 0 bases at J, with 11 bases between. CDR3 loop: CAISTHYSNQPQHF. In DNA form, the CDR3 reads TGTGCCATCTCCACTCACTATAGCAATCAGCCCCAGCATTTT.

The chain joins TRBV5-1 to TRBJ1-2; D unclear. Trimming took 0 bases from V and 0 from J, leaving 9 bases between them. CDR1 and CDR2 from the germline V gene are SGHRS and YFSETQ. This CDR3 is built from 15 residues. The CDR3 spells CASSLVVEPNYGYTF. The CDR3 coding sequence is TGCGCCAGCAGCTTGGTAGTAGAGCCTAACTATGGCTACACCTTC.

The rearrangement links TRBV7-2 to TRBJ2-7; TRBD2 matches 9 bases. Germline-derived CDR1 and CDR2 are SGHTA and FQGNSA. CDR3 length equals 16 residues. The V and J ends lost 2 bases and 4 bases, in that order; junction bases with no gene match: 9. The CDR3 reads CASSLLPSGVVYEQYF. For the CDR3, the DNA is TGTGCCAGCAGCTTACTACCTAGCGGGGTGGTTTACGAGCAGTACTTC.

The J gene is TRBJ1-2, the V gene TRBV20-1; 7 bases fit TRBD1. The J segment lost 8 bases and the V segment lost 0 bases, leaving 18 bases of the junction unmatched. This CDR3 is built from 17 residues. Germline values: CDR1 DFQATT, CDR2 SNEGSKA (reference sequence). The CDR3 region is CSARDSTGSRRGDGYTF. The DNA for the CDR3 is TGCAGTGCTAGAGATTCGACAGGGAGTCGGAGGGGTGACGGCTACACCTTC.